This T cell receptor beta chain was recovered during a study of shared clonotypes between healthy human individuals. The authors distributed each subset's genomic DNA evenly over several immunoSEQ plates. TCRdb's copy holds only in-frame clones and misses some; the assay was immunoSEQ multiplex PCR. The data contain over 2 million clones, 90% to 95% of them seen just once; the ten biggest clones take up roughly 0.13%. The CDR3 totals 16 residues. J was trimmed by 1 base and V by 2 bases; bases with no gene match: 4. The V gene's germline CDR1 is SGDLS and CDR2 YYNGEE. With respect to this clone: Its antigen is unidentified. This same CDR3 is encoded by further DNA sequences in the sample.

Adult donors, all healthy and HIV-negative, had no recent acute infections or vaccinations. Study findings and constraints: Clonotypes that were shared across a few donors made up approximately 5.1% of naive CD4 clonotypes.

The receptor's source is a man aged 18 to 29 in good health. The sequencing input was naive CD4+ T cells sorted from blood. The subset was: CD45RA+ positively selected. The V gene is TRBV9, the J gene TRBJ2-5, with 11 bases identical to TRBD2. The CDR3 reads CASSVGTSGLQETQYF. CDR3 bases: TGTGCCAGCAGCGTCGGGACTAGCGGACTCCAAGAGACCCAGTACTTC.